This T cell receptor (beta chain) was obtained from a study of blood T cell repertoires in COVID-19. Original processing notes: Amplification with reference gene primers provided the estimates of nucleated cell counts. Assay: immunoSEQ multiplex PCR; the TCRdb copy retains only in-frame clones and omits some. V and J calls and clone size come straight from that table; D and trimming were deduced from the DNA. The sample has roughly 290,000 clones, 80% to 95% seen once; the top ten hold about 7%. Per the germline V gene, CDR1 is LNHDA and CDR2 is SQIVND (reference sequence). The CDR3 has 16 amino acids. With V trimmed by 5 bases and J by 0 bases, 5 bases remained unmatched.

The sequence came from a woman under 40 with COVID-19, enrolled during active disease. Sequencing used peripheral blood. The chain links TRBV19 to TRBJ2-1; 9 bases match TRBD2. For the CDR3, the DNA is TGTGCCAGTAGTGGGCGGGAGGGGAGCTCCTACAATGAGCAGTTCTTC. Translated, it gives CASSGREGSSYNEQFF.